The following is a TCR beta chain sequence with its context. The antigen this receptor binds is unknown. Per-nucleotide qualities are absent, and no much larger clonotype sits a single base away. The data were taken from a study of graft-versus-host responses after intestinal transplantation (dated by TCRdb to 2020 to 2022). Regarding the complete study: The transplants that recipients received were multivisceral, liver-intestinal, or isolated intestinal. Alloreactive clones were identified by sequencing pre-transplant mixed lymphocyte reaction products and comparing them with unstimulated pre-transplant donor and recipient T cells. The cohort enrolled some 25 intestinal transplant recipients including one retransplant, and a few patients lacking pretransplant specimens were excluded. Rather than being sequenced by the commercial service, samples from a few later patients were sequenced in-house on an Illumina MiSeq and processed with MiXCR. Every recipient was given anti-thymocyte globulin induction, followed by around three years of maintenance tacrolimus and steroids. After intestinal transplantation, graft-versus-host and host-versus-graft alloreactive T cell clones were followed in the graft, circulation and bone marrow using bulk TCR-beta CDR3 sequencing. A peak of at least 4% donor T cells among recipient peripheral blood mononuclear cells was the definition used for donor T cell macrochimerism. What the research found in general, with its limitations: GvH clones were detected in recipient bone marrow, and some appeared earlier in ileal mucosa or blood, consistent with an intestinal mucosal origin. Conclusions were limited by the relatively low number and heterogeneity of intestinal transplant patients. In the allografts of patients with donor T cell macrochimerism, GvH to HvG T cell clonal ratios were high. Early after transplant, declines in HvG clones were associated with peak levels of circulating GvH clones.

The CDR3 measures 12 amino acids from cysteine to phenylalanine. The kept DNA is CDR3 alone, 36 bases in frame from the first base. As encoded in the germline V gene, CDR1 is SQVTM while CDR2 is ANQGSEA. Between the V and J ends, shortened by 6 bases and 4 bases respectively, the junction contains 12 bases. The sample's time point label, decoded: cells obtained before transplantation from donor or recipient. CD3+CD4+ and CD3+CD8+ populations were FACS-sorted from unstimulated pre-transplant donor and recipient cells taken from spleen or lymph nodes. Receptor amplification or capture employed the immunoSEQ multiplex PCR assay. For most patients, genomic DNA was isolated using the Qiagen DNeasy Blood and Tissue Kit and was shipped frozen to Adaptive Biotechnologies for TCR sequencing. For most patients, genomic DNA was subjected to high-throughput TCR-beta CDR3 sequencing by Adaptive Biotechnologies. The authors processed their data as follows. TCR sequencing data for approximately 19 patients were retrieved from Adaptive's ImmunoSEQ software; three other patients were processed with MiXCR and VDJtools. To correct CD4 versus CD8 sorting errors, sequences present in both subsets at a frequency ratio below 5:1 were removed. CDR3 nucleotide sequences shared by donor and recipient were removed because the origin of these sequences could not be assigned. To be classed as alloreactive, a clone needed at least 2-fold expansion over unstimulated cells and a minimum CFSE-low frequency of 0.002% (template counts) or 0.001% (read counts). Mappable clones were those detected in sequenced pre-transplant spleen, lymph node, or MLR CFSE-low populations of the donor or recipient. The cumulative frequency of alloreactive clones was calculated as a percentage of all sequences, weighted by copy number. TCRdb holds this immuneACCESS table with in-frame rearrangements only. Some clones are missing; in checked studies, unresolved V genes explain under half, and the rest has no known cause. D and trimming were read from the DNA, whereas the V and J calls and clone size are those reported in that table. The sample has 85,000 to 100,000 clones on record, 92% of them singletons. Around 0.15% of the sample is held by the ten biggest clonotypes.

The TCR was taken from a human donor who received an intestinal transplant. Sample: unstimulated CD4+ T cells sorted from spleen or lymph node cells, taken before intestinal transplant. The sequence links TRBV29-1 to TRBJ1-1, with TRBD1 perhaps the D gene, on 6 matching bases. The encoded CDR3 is CSVRGTVTEAFF. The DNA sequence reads TGCAGCGTCAGGGGTACGGTCACTGAAGCTTTCTTT.